The clone carrying this T cell receptor (beta chain) came up many times. What it binds is not known. These data belong to a study of T cells after yellow fever vaccination. Broader study findings: Abundant bulk-derived clonotypes could contaminate FACS-sorted repertoires. Primary-vaccination clones mostly resurfaced post-booster (about 95% CD4, more than 85% CD8). Some clonotypes, a small share, were shared between CD4 and CD8 compartments.

Germline V gives CDR1 KGHSH, CDR2 LQKENI. The V gene lost 2 bases and the J gene lost 8 bases, with 10 bases spanning the gap. The CDR3 extends over 13 amino acids. A 5'RACE template-switching step, the method used to make TCR cDNA, added a universal primer site and UMIs. TCRdb redid the calling of the 5' RACE reads with MiXCR, one entry per CDR3 protein. The sample lists about 69,000 distinct CDR3 sequences, around 5% occurring once. The sequenced sample was CD4+ T cells sorted from PBMCs, obtained about 2 weeks after the first yellow fever vaccination. The clonotype comes from a man between 18 and 35 years old who received the YFV17D yellow fever vaccine. The gene calls are TRBV18 and TRBJ2-1; D remains ambiguous. The CDR3 loop reads CASSPDSTDEQFF. CDR3 DNA: TGTGCCAGCTCACCAGATTCAACAGATGAGCAGTTCTTC.